This entry lists 30 T cell receptor beta chains sequenced from one sample in a study of T cell clones after liver transplantation. The protocol was immunoSEQ multiplex PCR, while the TCRdb copy is restricted to in-frame clones and leaves out a portion. The table has tens of thousands of clones, 75% to 90% seen once. The sequences come from CD4+ T cells from blood, collected 12 months after liver transplant. All receptors derive from a human patient who received a liver transplant. Some T cells may be the graft donor's.

This clone was picked up one time. The chain combines TRBV29-1 with TRBJ2-2; perhaps TRBD2 as D (5 bases). The CDR3 sequence is 15 residues long. Germline assignment: CDR1 SQVTM and CDR2 ANQGSEA. The V and J ends lost 1 base and 1 base respectively, with 10 bases between them. This CDR3 is CSVEGPRGNTGELFF. CDR3 nucleotide sequence: TGCAGCGTTGAAGGCCCACGGGGGAACACCGGGGAGCTGTTTTTT.

The rearrangement links TRBV7-2 to TRBJ1-5, with a tentative D call TRBD1 (6 bases). The CDR3 is 15 amino acids. The V end lost 3 bases, the J end lost 2 bases, and 11 bases lay between the germline ends. Germline loops: CDR1 SGHTA, CDR2 FQGNSA. CDR3 coding DNA: TGTGCCAGCAGCTTGAACAGGGCCGGCAATCAGCCCCAGCATTTT. Translated: CASSLNRAGNQPQHF.

The gene calls are TRBV4-1 and TRBJ1-2; 11 positions match TRBD1. This CDR3 spans 16 amino acids. Germline trimming cut 1 base from V and 5 bases from J; bases unmatched to any gene: 6. The germline V gene has CDR1 MGHRA and CDR2 YSYEKL. CDR3 DNA sequence: TGCGCCAGCAGCCAAGTGGTCCGGGACAGGGGGTATGGCTACACCTTC. It yields the protein CASSQVVRDRGYGYTF.

This clone has a handful of counts. The chain uses TRBV4-3 and TRBJ2-1, with D perhaps TRBD2 (6 bases). V was cut by 6 bases and J by 4 bases, with 16 bases left in between. This CDR3 is built from 15 residues. From germline, CDR1 is LGHNA and CDR2 YSLEER. CDR3 residues: CASRPTSTEYNEQFF. The CDR3 region has the DNA TGCGCCAGCAGGCCCACTAGCACTGAGTACAATGAGCAGTTCTTC.

CDR3 in amino acids: CASSRKQFSSYNEQFF. CDR3 DNA: TGTGCCAGCAGCCGTAAACAGTTTAGCTCCTACAATGAGCAGTTCTTC. This sequence joins TRBV14 and TRBJ2-1; D unclear. Trimming removed 4 bases from V and 0 bases from J, with 13 bases in between. The CDR3 loop spans 16 amino acids. Germline CDR1 reads SGHDN; CDR2 reads FVKESK.

The rearrangement links TRBV4-1 to TRBJ2-5; 9 positions match TRBD2. The CDR3 length is 16 residues. Germline CDR1 and CDR2: MGHRA and YSYEKL. V lost 1 base and J lost 2; bases outside the gene matches: 5. CDR3 DNA: TGCGCCAGCAGCCAAGGTTTGGCGGGAGGGCAAGAGACCCAGTACTTC. Protein: CASSQGLAGGQETQYF.

The table lists this clone with a count of one. The chain recombines TRBV19 with TRBJ2-7, with 7 positions matching TRBD2. V was pared by 0 bases and J by 5 bases, with 10 bases of the junction left unmatched. This CDR3 region has 16 residues. Germline-derived CDR1 and CDR2 are LNHDA and SQIVND (reference sequence). CDR3 bases: TGTGCCAGTAGTATAGAAGGGACTATCCCGCCTGACGAGCAGTACTTC. It translates to CASSIEGTIPPDEQYF.

V is TRBV11-2 and J is TRBJ2-3; tentative D call: TRBD1 (6 bases). Trimming took off 6 bases at V and 0 bases at J, with 16 bases between the two ends. CDR1 and CDR2 from the germline V gene are SGHAT and FQNNGV. The CDR3 loop spans 16 amino acids. CDR3 in DNA: TGTGCCAGCAGTCGATATCAGGGGATGAGCACAGATACGCAGTATTTT. Protein product: CASSRYQGMSTDTQYF.

The chain joins TRBV18 to TRBJ2-1; no clear D gene. Germline loops: CDR1 KGHSH, CDR2 LQKENI. V gave up 4 bases and J gave up 2 bases, with 9 bases separating them. The CDR3 runs to 14 residues. CDR3 region: CASSLQITYNEQFF. The CDR3 coding sequence is TGTGCCAGCTCACTCCAGATCACCTACAATGAGCAGTTCTTC. The whole variable domain, filled in from reference TRBV18 and TRBJ2-1, reads NAGVMQNPRHLVRRRGQEARLRCSPMKGHSHVYWYRQLPEEGLKFMVYLQKENIIDESGMPKERFSAEFPKEGPSILRIQQVVRGDSAAYFCASSLQITYNEQFFGPGTRLTVL.

Only a few counts were recorded for this clone. The chain joins TRBV11-2 to TRBJ2-7; a possible D gene is TRBD1 (7 bases). The V end was cut by 5 bases, the J end by 3 bases, with 20 bases between. This CDR3 region has 16 residues. In germline, CDR1 is SGHAT, CDR2 FQNNGV. For the CDR3, the DNA is TGTGCCAGCAGCCGGAGGGGCCGGGACAGTTTCTACGAGCAGTACTTC. Translating gives CASSRRGRDSFYEQYF.

This sequence joins TRBV11-2 and TRBJ2-3; 12 bases match TRBD2. CDR3 length: 16 residues. J lost 1 base, V lost 5 bases, and 4 bases had no gene match. In germline, CDR1 is SGHAT, CDR2 FQNNGV. CDR3 region: CASSPRLAGGTDTQYF. CDR3 DNA sequence: TGTGCCAGCAGCCCTAGACTAGCGGGAGGCACAGATACGCAGTATTTT.

The V and J genes are TRBV2 and TRBJ1-1; unclear D gene. Trimming took 7 bases from V and 3 from J, leaving 12 bases between them. This CDR3 is 13 amino acids long. Germline V gene sequence: CDR1 SNHLY, CDR2 FYNNEI. This chain's CDR3 is CASILGRHTEAFF. CDR3 coding DNA: TGTGCCAGCATCCTAGGACGGCACACTGAAGCTTTCTTT.

The chain combines TRBV6-6 with TRBJ2-2; D ambiguous. The CDR3 runs to 13 residues. CDR1 MNHNY and CDR2 SVGAGI come from the germline V gene (reference sequence). The germline V and J ends were trimmed by 5 bases and 7 bases, with 11 bases remaining between them. CDR3 sequence (DNA): TGTGCCAGCAGTGGGTCCCTGGGCGGGGAGCTGTTTTTT. Translation: CASSGSLGGELFF.

The chain carries TRBV18 and TRBJ1-4; tentative D call: TRBD1 (6 bases). Deletions cut 3 bases from V and 6 bases from J, with 8 bases between. Germline loops: CDR1 KGHSH, CDR2 LQKENI. This CDR3 region has 13 residues. DNA for the CDR3: TGTGCCAGCTCACCCCGACAGGATGAAAAACTGTTTTTT. Amino acids: CASSPRQDEKLFF.

V is TRBV5-1 and J is TRBJ1-3; 7 bases align to TRBD1. The CDR3 extends over 17 amino acids. The germline V gene has CDR1 SGHRS and CDR2 YFSETQ. The junction had 10 bases not matched to a gene; V was cut back by 3 bases and J by 1 base. CDR3 residues: CASSSLRGGSSGNTIYF. In DNA, the CDR3 is TGCGCCAGCAGCTCCCTTAGAGGGGGCAGTTCTGGAAACACCATATATTTT.

This sequence joins TRBV18 and TRBJ1-1, with no clear D. V shed 3 bases and J shed 1 base, with 9 bases lying between them. The germline V gene encodes CDR1 KGHSH and CDR2 LQKENI. There are 14 residues in the CDR3. CDR3 nucleotides: TGTGCCAGCTCACCCGGGGTTAGGAACACTGAAGCTTTCTTT. Protein: CASSPGVRNTEAFF.

This chain links TRBV25-1 with TRBJ1-2; TRBD1 matches 8 bases. This CDR3 is built from 12 residues. From germline, CDR1 is MGHDK and CDR2 SYGVNS. With V trimmed by 2 bases and J by 7 bases, 0 bases remained unmatched. CDR3 in DNA: TGTGCCAGCAGTGAACAGGGGGCTGGCTACACCTTC. Translating it yields CASSEQGAGYTF.

By share of the sample, this clone is medium-sized. One junction end does not reproduce the germline sequence, and a read error may be involved. V is TRBV6-1 and J is TRBJ1-4, with TRBD1 matching over 7 bases. This CDR3 is built from 14 residues. The germline CDR1 and CDR2 sequences are MNHNS and SASEGT. The CDR3 nucleotides read TGTGCCAGCAGAGAAGGGGGCGCAAGGGAAAAACTGTTTTTT. Its protein product is CASREGGAREKLFF.

CDR3 in amino acids: CASSVWTANYGYTF. CDR3 DNA: TGTGCCAGCAGTGTGTGGACAGCTAACTATGGCTACACCTTC. The chain joins TRBV6-1 to TRBJ1-2; TRBD1 is a possible D gene (6 bases). The germline V gene has CDR1 MNHNS and CDR2 SASEGT. Deletions cut 4 bases from V and 0 bases from J, with 9 bases between. This CDR3 spans 14 amino acids.

J is TRBJ2-3 and V is TRBV7-8; unclear D gene. Germline CDR1 and CDR2: SGHVS and FQNEAQ. Trimming shortened V by 1 base and J by 4 bases, and 6 bases separated the two germline ends. The CDR3 is made up of 13 amino acids. DNA for the CDR3: TGTGCCAGCAGCTTAGTAGAGGCAGATACGCAGTATTTT. This codes for CASSLVEADTQYF.

The chain carries TRBV6-1 and TRBJ2-1; no reliable D call. The ends were cut back, 2 bases at V and 0 bases at J, with 8 bases in the middle. The CDR3 contains 15 residues. CDR1 and CDR2 from the germline V gene are MNHNS and SASEGT. As DNA, the CDR3 is TGTGCCAGCAGTGAAATGCTCTTCTCCTACAATGAGCAGTTCTTC. Translated, it gives CASSEMLFSYNEQFF.

This chain connects TRBV6-5 to TRBJ1-2, with D tentatively TRBD1 (5 bases). The CDR3 loop spans 12 amino acids. Germline CDR1 reads MNHEY; CDR2 reads SVGAGI. V was shortened by 8 bases and J by 3 bases, with 10 bases between the two germline ends. DNA for the CDR3: TGTGCCAGCGGGGGGGGATACTATGGCTACACCTTC. Protein product: CASGGGYYGYTF.

This sequence joins TRBV5-4 and TRBJ2-3; D might be TRBD2 (5 bases). The V end lost 2 bases, the J end lost 0 bases, and 7 bases lay between the germline ends. Germline V gives CDR1 SGHNT, CDR2 YYREEE (reference sequence). This CDR3 spans 14 amino acids. CDR3 nucleotides: TGTGCCAGCAGCTTCCCGGGGAGCACAGATACGCAGTATTTT. It is translated as CASSFPGSTDTQYF. Full variable domain (outside the CDR3, taken from reference TRBV5-4 and TRBJ2-3): ETGVTQSPTHLIKTRGQQVTLRCSSQSGHNTVSWYQQALGQGPQFIFQYYREEENGRGNFPPRFSGLQFPNYSSELNVNALELDDSALYLCASSFPGSTDTQYFGPGTRLTVL.

The chain recombines TRBV18 with TRBJ2-1, with TRBD2 identical over 9 bases. The CDR3 has 14 amino acids. From germline, CDR1 is KGHSH and CDR2 LQKENI. V was clipped by 2 bases and J by 10 bases; unmatched bases: 6. The CDR3 coding sequence is TGTGCCAGCTCACCAGAAGCGGGAGGCTCCGAGCAGTTCTTC. This translates into CASSPEAGGSEQFF. Together with reference TRBV18 and TRBJ2-1, the CDR3 gives the full variable domain: NAGVMQNPRHLVRRRGQEARLRCSPMKGHSHVYWYRQLPEEGLKFMVYLQKENIIDESGMPKERFSAEFPKEGPSILRIQQVVRGDSAAYFCASSPEAGGSEQFFGPGTRLTVL.

The gene calls are TRBV7-2 and TRBJ1-5; D possibly corresponds to TRBD1 (6 bases). Germline loops: CDR1 SGHTA, CDR2 FQGNSA. V was shortened by 1 base and J by 4 bases, with 11 bases between the two germline ends. This CDR3 is 15 amino acids long. The CDR3 loop is CASSLELGQNQPQHF. The CDR3 DNA sequence: TGTGCCAGCAGCTTAGAACTAGGACAGAATCAGCCCCAGCATTTT.

The gene calls are TRBV19 and TRBJ1-5; D call uncertain. The length of the CDR3 is 16 residues. V gave up 5 bases and J gave up 3 bases, with 17 bases separating them. The germline V gene encodes CDR1 LNHDA and CDR2 SQIVND (reference sequence). The CDR3 coding sequence is TGTGCCAGTAGTCATCGACTCTCGGGGTCCAATCAGCCCCAGCATTTT. Its translation is CASSHRLSGSNQPQHF.

The chain joins TRBV11-2 to TRBJ1-1; D unclear. The CDR3 sequence is 13 residues long. Germline CDR1 SGHAT, CDR2 FQNNGV. V was pared by 3 bases and J by 1 base, with 6 bases between. DNA of the CDR3: TGTGCCAGCAGCTTTCAGCAGAACACTGAAGCTTTCTTT. Translated, it gives CASSFQQNTEAFF.

V and J are TRBV18 and TRBJ2-3; D gene uncertain. There are 15 residues in the CDR3. Germline-derived CDR1 and CDR2 are KGHSH and LQKENI. V lost 4 bases and J lost 1, with 12 bases in between. CDR3 loop: CASSLRPSGTDTQYF. Here the CDR3 DNA reads TGTGCCAGCTCACTCCGACCGTCAGGCACAGATACGCAGTATTTT.

The rearrangement links TRBV9 to TRBJ2-1, with TRBD1 matching over 7 bases. The CDR3 runs to 15 residues. V trimming: 4 bases; J trimming: 7 bases; junction bases outside the gene matches: 11. In germline, CDR1 is SGDLS, CDR2 YYNGEE. The CDR3 spells CASSPQGVAMNEQFF. The CDR3 DNA reads TGTGCCAGCAGCCCCCAGGGGGTAGCCATGAATGAGCAGTTCTTC.

The rearrangement uses TRBV7-2 and TRBJ2-5; D is unresolved. Germline CDR1 reads SGHTA; CDR2 reads FQGNSA. The CDR3 has 11 residues. Trimming removed 5 bases at V and 4 bases at J, with 5 bases between. The CDR3 nucleotides read TGTGCCAGCAGCCCGAGAGAGACCCAGTACTTC. The encoded protein is CASSPRETQYF.